The 4 T cell receptor beta chains given below trace back to one sample, sequenced in a study of T-cell reconstitution after alpha-beta-depleted transplantation in children. Unique molecular identifiers featured in how the TCRbeta library was prepared. MiXCR, applied by TCRdb to the PCR reads, yields one record per CDR3 protein. This table holds 450,000 to 600,000 distinct CDR3 sequences, under 12% found once. Sample: PBMCs, taken before TCRalphabeta/CD19-depleted stem cell transplant. These receptors were taken from a child between 2 and 9 years old with inherited bone marrow failure, due to receive a stem cell transplant.

The V call is TRBV5-5, the J call TRBJ1-1; no firm D call. Germline CDR1 and CDR2: SGHKS and YYEKEE (reference sequence). The length of the CDR3 is 14 residues. V lost 0 bases and J lost 1, with 7 bases in between. The CDR3: CASSLALPNTEAFF. The CDR3 DNA is TGTGCCAGCAGCTTGGCGTTGCCGAACACTGAAGCTTTCTTT.

This clonotype was detected many times. The rearrangement joins TRBV29-1 to TRBJ2-1; 7 bases agree with TRBD2. This CDR3 has 14 amino acids. The ends lost 6 bases at V and 2 bases at J; junction bases unmatched: 7. Germline V lookup: CDR1 SQVTM, CDR2 ANQGSEA. This CDR3 is CSVNQRGTYNEQFF. The CDR3 region has the DNA TGCAGCGTGAACCAGCGGGGTACCTACAATGAGCAGTTCTTC.

This clonotype was seen repeatedly, ten times or more. The chain employs TRBV12-3 or TRBV12-4 and TRBJ1-2; D remains ambiguous. This CDR3 spans 12 amino acids. With 5 bases removed from V and 4 bases from J, the gap between germline ends came to 8 bases. The CDR3 sequence is CASSPLRYGYTF. The CDR3 DNA reads as TGTGCCAGCAGTCCCCTGCGCTATGGCTACACCTTC.

Ten or more counts support this clonotype. The chain links TRBV11-2 to TRBJ2-5; 7 bases map to TRBD2. The junction had 12 bases not matched to a gene; V was cut back by 6 bases and J by 5 bases. Per germline, CDR1 SGHAT and CDR2 FQNNGV. The length of the CDR3 is 15 residues. The CDR3 nucleotides are TGTGCCAGCAGTCCTTGGGGGGGAGGCGGCGAGACCCAGTACTTC. Protein sequence: CASSPWGGGGETQYF. Full variable domain (missing parts from reference TRBV11-2 and TRBJ2-5): EAGVAQSPRYKIIEKRQSVAFWCNPISGHATLYWYQQILGQGPKLLIQFQNNGVVDDSQLPKDRFSAERLKGVDSTLKIQPAKLEDSAVYLCASSPWGGGGETQYFGPGTRLLVL.